A selection of T cell receptor beta chains follows, all from one sample in a study of shared clonotypes between healthy human individuals. Assay used: immunoSEQ multiplex PCR; TCRdb lists only in-frame clones, some missing. The data contain some 690,000 clones, about 90% of them seen just once; the ten biggest clones take up less than 40%. Material for sequencing was memory CD8+ T cells from PBMCs. Every receptor here comes from a man between 18 and 29 years old in good health. Some clones in this sample may be carry-over from other donors' samples. The CDR3 runs from the conserved cysteine through the conserved F or W. The D gene is left open where the match is weak. Expanded clones get a size class; other rows say once, few or many, or leave the size out.

V gene: TRBV9
J gene: TRBJ1-2
clone size: once
D gene: -
CDR3 protein: CASSVASSGDGYTF
CDR3 DNA: TGTGCCAGCAGCGTAGCTAGTTCCGGGGATGGCTACACCTTC

V gene: TRBV7-9
J gene: TRBJ2-7
clone size: -
D gene: -
CDR3 protein: CASSLAVSDVYEQYF
CDR3 DNA: TGTGCCAGCAGCTTAGCGGTGTCAGACGTCTACGAGCAGTACTTC

V gene: TRBV6-1
J gene: TRBJ1-2
clone size: -
D gene: -
CDR3 protein: CASSEEVSNYGYTF
CDR3 DNA: TGTGCCAGCAGTGAAGAGGTATCTAACTATGGCTACACCTTC

V gene: TRBV5-1
J gene: TRBJ2-3
clone size: -
D gene: -
CDR3 protein: CASSFRDRPHGEGRTDTQYF
CDR3 DNA: TGCGCCAGCAGCTTTAGGGACAGACCCCATGGGGAGGGCCGCACAGATACGCAGTATTTT

V gene: TRBV6-6
J gene: TRBJ2-3
clone size: -
D gene: TRBD2
CDR3 protein: CASRSGLAGVTDTQYF
CDR3 DNA: TGTGCCTCACGAAGCGGGCTAGCGGGAGTGACAGATACGCAGTATTTT

V gene: TRBV5-4
J gene: TRBJ2-7
clone size: -
D gene: TRBD1
CDR3 protein: CASSSTGQGLDEQYF
CDR3 DNA: TGTGCCAGCAGCTCGACCGGACAGGGGTTGGACGAGCAGTACTTC

V gene: TRBV15
J gene: TRBJ1-4
clone size: -
D gene: TRBD1
CDR3 protein: CATSPRTGVNEKLFF
CDR3 DNA: TGTGCCACCAGCCCCCGGACAGGCGTTAATGAAAAACTGTTTTTT

V gene: TRBV30
J gene: TRBJ1-1
clone size: few
D gene: -
CDR3 protein: CAWSVVPAEAFF
CDR3 DNA: TGTGCCTGGAGTGTGGTTCCCGCTGAAGCTTTCTTT

V gene: TRBV9
J gene: TRBJ2-1
clone size: -
D gene: TRBD1
CDR3 protein: CASSVGSGTGTGEQFF
CDR3 DNA: TGTGCCAGCAGCGTAGGGTCCGGGACAGGGACGGGTGAGCAGTTCTTC

V gene: TRBV9
J gene: TRBJ1-2
clone size: -
D gene: -
CDR3 protein: CASSVVSDLRGYTF
CDR3 DNA: TGTGCCAGCAGCGTAGTATCCGACCTCCGGGGCTACACCTTC

V gene: TRBV9
J gene: TRBJ2-7
clone size: -
D gene: -
CDR3 protein: CASSVQDHYEQYF
CDR3 DNA: TGTGCCAGCAGCGTACAGGACCACTACGAGCAGTACTTC